This T cell receptor beta chain comes out of a study of T-cell memory formation after mild COVID-19. Across the study: Largely donor-specific TCR clusters were found.

The CDR3 consists of 16 residues. The V and J ends lost 7 bases and 4 bases respectively, with 19 bases between them. Germline assignment: CDR1 MNHEY and CDR2 SVGAGI. MiXCR, applied by TCRdb to the 5' RACE reads, yields one record per CDR3 protein. The sample lists 560,000 or so distinct CDR3 sequences; roughly 17% were seen once. The chain carries TRBV6-5 and TRBJ2-2; D perhaps matches TRBD1 (7 bases). The sequencing sample was made of PBMCs or a T cell subset sorted from them (not recorded which). The source is an adult woman who had mild COVID-19 (a few samples of this study predate the infection). Cell type and time point are not known. The CDR3 spells CASTPEGGGTTGELFF. CDR3 nucleotide sequence: TGTGCCAGCACCCCGGAAGGAGGGGGCACCACCGGGGAGCTGTTTTTT.